The rows below give T cell receptor beta chains drawn from one sample of a study of blood T cell repertoires in COVID-19. The table came from immunoSEQ multiplex PCR; TCRdb's copy has only in-frame clones and leaves some out. The repertoire holds about 120,000 clones, over 65% seen once, with around 4.2% in the top ten. What was sequenced was peripheral blood. These receptors were taken from a man in his sixties with acute or convalescent COVID-19. The conserved cysteine and the conserved F or W are not part of the CDR3 here. Fields, in order: J gene, V gene, CDR3 protein.

J: TRBJ2-3
V: TRBV24-1
CDR3: ATSDRGQGTDTQY

J: TRBJ2-5
V: TRBV11-2
CDR3: ASSFTPSGETQY

J: TRBJ1-5
V: TRBV2
CDR3: ASSGQVNQPQH

J: TRBJ2-1
V: TRBV19
CDR3: ASSMLEGHDEQF

J: TRBJ2-1
V: TRBV5-6
CDR3: ASSQGLAGQVEQF

J: TRBJ2-2
V: TRBV6-5
CDR3: ASSYSTGGVELF

J: TRBJ2-1
V: TRBV9
CDR3: ASSAGDRGSYNEQF

J: TRBJ1-1
V: TRBV18
CDR3: ASSPQEGEGAF

J: TRBJ2-7
V: TRBV5-1
CDR3: ASSPGTGGDEQY

J: TRBJ1-4
V: TRBV27
CDR3: ASSSGQGLEKLF

J: TRBJ2-2
V: TRBV27
CDR3: AIRGAKRELF

J: TRBJ2-1
V: TRBV24-1
CDR3: ATSDLGTGSFNEQF

J: TRBJ2-2
V: TRBV10-3
CDR3: AAIGDGGNTGELF

J: TRBJ1-5
V: TRBV6-2/TRBV6-3
CDR3: ASSWGQGSGQPQH

J: TRBJ1-2
V: TRBV5-1
CDR3: ASSNRDRAIGGYT

J: TRBJ1-4
V: TRBV27
CDR3: ASSPTRSRGRNEKLF

J: TRBJ1-5
V: TRBV14
CDR3: ASSPRGDRVNQPQH

J: TRBJ1-1
V: TRBV2
CDR3: ASTPLRVNTEAF

J: TRBJ1-2
V: TRBV9
CDR3: ASSPPQGLT

J: TRBJ2-3
V: TRBV5-1
CDR3: ASSSSLAIGADTQY

J: TRBJ2-7
V: TRBV12-3/TRBV12-4
CDR3: ASGSGSYEQY

J: TRBJ1-4
V: TRBV4-1
CDR3: ASSHRGDTYEKLF

J: TRBJ2-7
V: TRBV14
CDR3: ASSHPPSNWGHYEQY

J: TRBJ1-1
V: TRBV7-8
CDR3: ASSLAHTGAGAEAF

J: TRBJ2-3
V: TRBV5-1
CDR3: ASSLAVGRTDTQY

J: TRBJ2-7
V: TRBV11-2
CDR3: ASSLGGSYEQY

J: TRBJ1-6
V: TRBV28
CDR3: ASTRDRYSPLH

J: TRBJ2-7
V: TRBV28
CDR3: ASSSTYEQY

J: TRBJ2-5
V: TRBV7-7
CDR3: ASSRQGGQETQY

J: TRBJ1-1
V: TRBV2
CDR3: ASSVPGGTEAF

J: TRBJ1-2
V: TRBV28
CDR3: ASSPRGYGYT

J: TRBJ2-3
V: TRBV2
CDR3: ASTARTGGSDTQY

J: TRBJ2-5
V: TRBV15
CDR3: ATARGLETQY

J: TRBJ1-2
V: TRBV2
CDR3: ASSEEGNYGYT

J: TRBJ1-1
V: TRBV4-2
CDR3: ASSQAGAGNTEAF

J: TRBJ2-7
V: TRBV28
CDR3: ASVRGGLSAEQY

J: TRBJ2-1
V: TRBV5-1
CDR3: ASSFPQGQGNEQF

J: TRBJ2-3
V: TRBV6-2/TRBV6-3
CDR3: ASSHHQRSTDTQY

J: TRBJ1-1
V: TRBV20-1
CDR3: SASRDSMNTEAF

J: TRBJ1-6
V: TRBV10-1
CDR3: ASSEPGCYNSPLH

J: TRBJ2-7
V: TRBV20-1
CDR3: SAQQGYEQY

J: TRBJ2-7
V: TRBV2
CDR3: ASSRDRGGYYEQY

J: TRBJ2-3
V: TRBV12-5
CDR3: ASGRDSHTDTQY

J: TRBJ1-5
V: TRBV28
CDR3: ASRITQGGPQH

J: TRBJ2-3
V: TRBV3-1/TRBV3-2
CDR3: ASSQIQGPSTDTQY

J: TRBJ2-7
V: TRBV7-9
CDR3: ASSPREPGRGTTTHEQY

J: TRBJ1-6
V: TRBV6-9
CDR3: ATPLCEADNSPLH

J: TRBJ1-4
V: TRBV11-2
CDR3: ASSPWTGGQEKLF

J: TRBJ2-3
V: TRBV2
CDR3: ASSEWREGHTDTQY

J: TRBJ2-3
V: TRBV7-9
CDR3: ASSSGVAGEGDTQY

J: TRBJ1-1
V: TRBV7-2
CDR3: ASSLVEGTEAF

J: TRBJ2-2
V: TRBV3-1/TRBV3-2
CDR3: ASSQYRTGELF

J: TRBJ2-1
V: TRBV15
CDR3: ATSREGQAKQF